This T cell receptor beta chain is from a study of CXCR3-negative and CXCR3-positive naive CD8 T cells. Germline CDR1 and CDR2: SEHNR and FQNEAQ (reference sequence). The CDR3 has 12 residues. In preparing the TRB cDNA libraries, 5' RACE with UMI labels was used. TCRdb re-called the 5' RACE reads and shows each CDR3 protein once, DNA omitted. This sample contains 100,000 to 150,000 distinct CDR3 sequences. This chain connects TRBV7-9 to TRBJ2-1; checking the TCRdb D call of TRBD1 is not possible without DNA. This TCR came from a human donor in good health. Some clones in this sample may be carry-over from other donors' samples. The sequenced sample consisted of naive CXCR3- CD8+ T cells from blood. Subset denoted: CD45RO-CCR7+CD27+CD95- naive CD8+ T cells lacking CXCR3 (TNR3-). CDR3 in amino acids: CASSPPRGHVFF.